The 10 T cell receptor beta chains below come from one sample, sequenced in a study of cytomegalovirus exposure and HLA in healthy donors. PCR used 60 Vbeta primers and 13 Jbeta primers. Sequencing was performed with immunoSEQ multiplex PCR; in TCRdb, only in-frame clones are kept and a portion is missing. The sample carries some 140,000 clones, approximately 79% recorded once. Material for sequencing was PBMCs. These receptors all come from a man in his forties or fifties in good health and CMV-seropositive.

V usage is TRBV5-8 and J usage is TRBJ1-6; TRBD1 is a possible D gene (5 bases). Germline V gene sequence: CDR1 SGHTS, CDR2 YDEGEE. The V end lost 0 bases, the J end lost 4 bases, and 11 bases lay between the germline ends. The CDR3 sequence is 16 residues long. CDR3 residues: CASSLGQGYYNSPLHF. The CDR3 coding sequence is TGTGCCAGCAGCTTGGGGCAGGGCTATTATAATTCACCCCTCCACTTT.

This chain links TRBV28 with TRBJ1-2; D is perhaps TRBD1 (5 bases). Germline-derived CDR1 and CDR2 are MDHEN and SYDVKM. This CDR3 has 14 residues. Between the trimmed V and J ends, which lost 4 bases and 7 bases, there was a span of 16 bases. The CDR3 here is CASSWGGARAGYTF. CDR3 sequence (DNA): TGTGCCAGCAGTTGGGGAGGGGCACGGGCTGGCTACACCTTC.

The genes are TRBV18 and TRBJ2-3; 15 nucleotides align to TRBD2. CDR3 length: 18 residues. CDR1 is KGHSH, CDR2 LQKENI, per germline. V was pared by 5 bases and J by 1 base, with 7 bases of the junction left unmatched. CDR3 protein: CASSMGLAGGTGTDTQYF. Written as DNA, the CDR3 is TGTGCCAGCTCAATGGGACTAGCGGGAGGAACTGGCACAGATACGCAGTATTTT. The whole variable domain, filled in from reference TRBV18 and TRBJ2-3, reads NAGVMQNPRHLVRRRGQEARLRCSPMKGHSHVYWYRQLPEEGLKFMVYLQKENIIDESGMPKERFSAEFPKEGPSILRIQQVVRGDSAAYFCASSMGLAGGTGTDTQYFGPGTRLTVL.

The gene calls are TRBV28 and TRBJ2-5; 8 bases map to TRBD2. This CDR3 spans 16 amino acids. V shed 4 bases and J 4 bases; nucleotides not matched to a gene: 11. CDR1 and CDR2 from the germline V gene are MDHEN and SYDVKM. CDR3 protein: CASSSSGGGMRETQYF. CDR3 sequence (DNA): TGTGCCAGCAGTTCCAGCGGGGGAGGGATGCGAGAGACCCAGTACTTC.

There are a few counts of this clone. The sample holds other DNA sequences that translate to the same CDR3. The chain carries TRBV5-1 and TRBJ1-1; no reliable D call. The germline V and J ends were trimmed by 1 base and 2 bases, with 6 bases remaining between them. The CDR3 runs 13 residues. CDR1 SGHRS and CDR2 YFSETQ come from the germline V gene. The CDR3 bases are TGCGCCAGCAGCTTGCGTCTAAACACTGAAGCTTTCTTT. This encodes CASSLRLNTEAFF.

This chain links TRBV28 with TRBJ2-7; possible D gene TRBD2, 5 bases. This CDR3 has 14 amino acids. Trimming removed 2 bases from V and 3 bases from J, with 11 bases in between. Germline V CDR1 and CDR2: MDHEN, SYDVKM. CDR3 loop: CASSLTAEYYEQYF. CDR3 DNA: TGTGCCAGCAGTTTAACAGCGGAATACTACGAGCAGTACTTC.

A few counts support this clone. The rearrangement joins TRBV5-1 to TRBJ2-5; 10 bases fit TRBD2. The CDR3 totals 15 residues. The germline V gene encodes CDR1 SGHRS and CDR2 YFSETQ. V dropped 6 bases and J dropped 4; count of bases not matched to a gene: 9. The DNA for the CDR3 is TGCGCCAGCACCCGGGATAGCGGGGGGTTAGAGACCCAGTACTTC. This codes for CASTRDSGGLETQYF.

V usage is TRBV28 and J usage is TRBJ2-7, with TRBD1 matching over 7 bases. This CDR3 region has 14 residues. Germline trimming cut 6 bases from V and 1 base from J; bases unmatched to any gene: 6. CDR1 is MDHEN, CDR2 SYDVKM, per germline. The DNA for the CDR3 is TGTGCCAGCAGGGACCGGGACAGTTCCTACGAGCAGTACTTC. Its translation is CASRDRDSSYEQYF.

The table lists this clone with a few counts. The chain's CDR3 is CASRPPGQGEYEQYF. The CDR3, as DNA: TGTGCCAGCAGACCCCCTGGGCAGGGGGAGTACGAGCAGTACTTC. The chain employs TRBV27 and TRBJ2-7; 7 positions agree with TRBD1. Germline lookup yields CDR1 MNHEY and CDR2 SMNVEV (reference sequence). The V segment lost 6 bases and the J segment 4 bases; nucleotides outside the gene matches: 12. The CDR3 loop spans 15 amino acids.

As regards this clone: Other DNA sequences of this sample code for an identical CDR3. This chain connects TRBV5-1 to TRBJ2-5; D unclear. The CDR3 runs to 13 residues. Germline V gives CDR1 SGHRS, CDR2 YFSETQ. Trimming pared 0 bases from V and 2 bases from J, leaving 5 bases between. CDR3 amino acids: CASSLGQQETQYF. The CDR3 DNA reads TGCGCCAGCAGCTTGGGACAACAAGAGACCCAGTACTTC.